This T cell receptor beta chain is from a study of T cell repertoires in cytomegalovirus infection. Study in general: CMV infection plus the matching HLA type was flagged by public TCR beta signatures. Broader study findings: The cumulative frequency of public TCR beta families identified carriers of CMV plus the relevant HLA. Dominant in the ex vivo response were TCR beta clonotypes restricted by HLA-C and specific for CMV.

With regard to this clonotype: No antigen is known for it.

MiXCR, run by TCRdb on the reads, gives a single entry per CDR3 protein. The repertoire has some 280,000 distinct CDR3 sequences, roughly 15% of them found once; the top ten carry around 8.8%. The TCR originated in a human donor in good health (CMV status not recorded). Some clones in this sample may be carry-over from other donors' samples. Sequenced sample: PBMCs.

CDR3 bases: TGTGCCACGGTGAGGACGGAAAATTCACCCCTCCACTTT. As protein: CATVRTENSPLHF. The J gene is TRBJ1-6, the V gene TRBV10-3; D is ambiguous. This CDR3 is 13 amino acids long. Trimming stripped 10 bases from V and 7 bases from J, with 14 bases between. Germline values: CDR1 ENHRY, CDR2 SYGVKD.